This T cell receptor (beta chain) was recorded in a study of T cells in tuberculosis. Sequencing used immunoSEQ multiplex PCR; TCRdb keeps in-frame clones, though not all of them. The table includes 40,000 to 45,000 clones, about 95% detected once. A remark on this clone: What it binds is unknown.

Study conclusions and caveats: GEM motif frequencies gave about 70% accuracy; the GMM repertoire gave roughly 86%.

Losses at the gene ends were 5 bases for V and 4 bases for J; bases not matched to a gene: 18. The CDR3 totals 19 residues. Germline loops: CDR1 SGHRS, CDR2 YFSETQ. Sequenced input: PBMCs. The TCR comes from a donor between 10 and 35 years old with latent tuberculosis or without tuberculosis infection. The genes are TRBV5-1 and TRBJ2-2, with 9 bases lining up with TRBD1. In DNA form, the CDR3 reads TGCGCCAGCAGGTTGAATGGTCCCGGGACAGGGTTAAGCACCGGGGAGCTGTTTTTT. Encoded protein: CASRLNGPGTGLSTGELFF.